This TCR beta chain comes out of a study of graft-versus-host responses after intestinal transplantation (dated by TCRdb to the early 2020s). Some background on the complete study: Multivisceral, liver-intestinal, or isolated intestinal transplants were received by the recipients. All recipients received anti-thymocyte globulin induction followed by maintenance tacrolimus and steroids for around 3 years. After intestinal transplantation, graft-versus-host and host-versus-graft alloreactive T cell clones in the graft, circulation and bone marrow were tracked using bulk TCR-beta CDR3 sequencing. To identify alloreactive clones, pre-transplant mixed lymphocyte reaction products were sequenced and then compared with unstimulated pre-transplant donor and recipient T cells. Of the 20 to 25 intestinal transplant recipients enrolled in the cohort, one of whom was a retransplant, a few patients without pretransplant specimens were excluded. Donor T cell macrochimerism was defined as a peak of at least 4% donor T cells among recipient peripheral blood mononuclear cells. Rather than being sequenced by the commercial service, samples from a few later patients were sequenced in-house on an Illumina MiSeq and processed with MiXCR. The research as a whole found: GvH clones were detected in recipient bone marrow, and some appeared earlier in ileal mucosa or blood, consistent with an intestinal mucosal origin. In the allografts of patients with donor T cell macrochimerism, GvH to HvG T cell clonal ratios were high. Early after transplant, declines in HvG clones were associated with peak levels of circulating GvH clones. The conclusions were limited by the relatively low number and heterogeneity of the intestinal transplant patients.

In the first month after transplant, blood samples were collected up to 4 times, and after that at least monthly when available. About this clone itself: Its antigen is currently not known. Per-base quality was not reported, and no clone a single base away is much larger than it.

Libraries were built with the immunoSEQ multiplex PCR assay. Adaptive Biotechnologies carried out high-throughput TCR-beta CDR3 sequencing of genomic DNA for most patients. From the authors' description of their analysis: TCR sequencing data for around 19 patients were retrieved from Adaptive's ImmunoSEQ software; a few other patients were processed with MiXCR and VDJtools. Because the origin of CDR3 nucleotide sequences shared between donor and recipient could not be assigned, those sequences were removed. Alloreactive clones required at least 2-fold expansion over unstimulated cells and minimum CFSE-low frequency of 0.002% (template counts) or 0.001% (read counts). A clone was considered mappable if detected in the sequenced pre-transplant spleen, lymph node, or MLR CFSE-low populations of the donor or recipient. The cumulative frequency of alloreactive clones was calculated as a percentage of all sequences, weighted by copy number. The table was pulled from immuneACCESS by TCRdb, which kept in-frame rearrangements only. Such tables lose some clones; where checked, under half of the loss comes from unresolved V genes, and the rest has no known cause. V and J calls and clone size are given by that table; D and trimming were obtained from the DNA. The sample records 20,000 to 30,000 clones, more than 90% of which are singletons. 1.5% to 2.5% of the sample belongs to the ten largest clones.

The CDR3, from cysteine to phenylalanine, totals 17 residues. The kept DNA is CDR3 alone, 51 bases in frame from the first base. CDR1 is given as LGHNA and CDR2 as YNFKEQ, both from the germline V gene. The chain is made from TRBV4-2 and TRBJ2-5; the D gene may be TRBD1 or TRBD2, since each aligns over 7 bases. Near its end, the DNA agrees better with TRBJ2-7, so the J call may be wrong. Sequences were derived from PBMCs, sampled approximately 39 days after intestinal transplant. The clonotype originates from a human patient who received an intestinal transplant, so some T cells may come from the graft donor. The DNA sequence is as follows: TGTGCCAGCAGCCAAGAAGGGAGGGGACAGCAAGCCTACGAGCAGTACTTC. Its translation is CASSQEGRGQQAYEQYF.